This T cell receptor (beta chain) appears in the sequencing data of a study of shared clonotypes between healthy human individuals (TCRdb year 2020). Regarding the complete study: A few men and two women, aged 18 to 49 years, made up the cohort. Per donor, three plates each were used for CD4 naive and CD4 memory, two for CD8 naive, and one for CD8 memory. To estimate repertoire size and how much clonotype sharing occurs between individuals, the study deeply sequenced the blood TCR repertoires of roughly 5 healthy adults. To increase sequencing depth and limit assay-specific biases, different laboratories used diverse techniques to prepare libraries and sequence TCR repertoires. Between about 0.85 and 10 billion PBMCs per donor were obtained by leukapheresis. The full study reports these points: Even with the large sequencing depth, rarefaction of the sorted-subset datasets indicated that sequencing was incomplete. Pairwise subsampling led to the expectation that sequencing depth would affect the degree of clonotype sharing among donors. Sharing across a few donors was observed for around 4.8% of naive CD4, 3% to 4% of naive CD8, over 2% of memory CD4, and about 0.38% of memory CD8 clonotypes. Only blood was sampled, and tissue TCR repertoires likely differ from those in blood. Because the study included only a small number of donors, the genetic and exposure-history diversity represented was limited. Higher generation probabilities were observed for clonotypes shared by all four sorted-subset donors than for non-shared clonotypes. Naive subsets generally had larger estimated clonotype richness than memory subsets.

CD8 naive samples were obtained by positive selection for CCR7 among CD45RO-negative cells, yielding a CD45RA+CCR7+ population from which TemRA cells were excluded. Healthy HIV-negative adults with no recently reported acute infections or vaccinations were included as donors. Every donor was a Caucasian adult residing in Nashville, Tennessee, USA. Blood was obtained by leukapheresis, after which PBMCs were separated by Ficoll-Histopaque density gradient centrifugation and cryopreserved in liquid nitrogen vapor phase. Analytical flow cytometry was used to check the purity and quantity of each magnetically sorted T cell population. From each sorted fraction, genomic DNA was isolated and quantified by UV absorbance on a Nanodrop 2000c. Using the deep immunoSEQ assay, multiplex PCR amplified TCR CDR3 regions from genomic DNA. Genomic DNA extracted from each cell subset was distributed evenly over all wells of several immunoSEQ 96-well plates, and each plate served as one replicate. For sorted subsets, approximately 190 ng of genomic DNA, equivalent to around 29,000 T cell genomes, went into each replicate PCR. Purified libraries were quantified with a Qubit 3.0 fluorometer, sized on a Bioanalyzer 2100, and re-quantified with the KAPA Library Quantification kit. Each immunoSEQ 96-well plate was sequenced on its own single-read 150-cycle Illumina NextSeq 550 flow cell. The original pipeline was this. The immunoSEQ output contained only junctional sequences without quality scores, so filtering could not match that applied to full-length reads. Sequences were annotated with PyIR, a Python wrapper for IgBLAST v1.9, using IMGT germline references to assign V/J genes and CDR3. Reads with weak V/J assignments (E-value above 1e-6), missing CDR3, stop codons, out-of-frame junctions, or ambiguous translated residues were removed. V3J clonotypes were defined as sequences sharing the same inferred V gene, J gene, and CDR3 amino acid sequence. Percentage overlap between repertoires was computed as shared unique clonotypes divided by the size of the smaller repertoire. Repertoire richness was assessed with RTK rarefaction, the Chao1 estimator, and Recon v2.1 estimates of unobserved clonotypes. For all TCRbeta clonotypes obtained by the gDNA method from a handful of donors, generation probabilities were computed with OLGA. TCRdb stores this immuneACCESS table with in-frame sequences only. Part of the clones is absent; in the studies checked, under half of the shortfall reflects unresolved V genes, and no reason is known for the rest. V, J and clone size are taken as reported in that table, and D and trimming were inferred from the DNA itself. The sample table shows a few million clones, and 85% to 95% are seen once. The ten largest account for 1.5% to 2% of the sample.

With respect to this clone: No cognate antigen has been identified for it. No much larger clonotype is one base removed from it; base qualities were not supplied.

The CDR3 runs 16 amino acids, cysteine and phenylalanine included. Only CDR3 DNA is held: 48 bases, read in frame from base 1. From the germline V gene (reference sequence), CDR1 is PRHDT and CDR2 is FYEKMQ. V is cut by 1 base and J by 0 bases, and the space between the germline ends is 12 bases. The clonotype originates from a man younger than 30 in good health. Some clones in this sample may be carry-over from other donors' samples. The sequencing input was naive CD8+ T cells from PBMCs. The intended sense of this specimen's cell subset or site label: CD45RA+CCR7+. Here the chain combines TRBV13 and TRBJ1-2; TRBD1 is possibly the D segment (5 matching bases). The CDR3 in this case is CASSLDQGEANYGYTF. The nucleotide sequence reads as follows: TGTGCCAGCAGCTTAGACCAGGGAGAAGCTAACTATGGCTACACCTTC.